This TCR beta chain was retrieved from a study of shared clonotypes between healthy human individuals. Only CD45RO-negative cells positively selected for CCR7 counted as naive CD8 cells, so terminally differentiated effector memory CD45RA+ cells were excluded. Method: immunoSEQ multiplex PCR; TCRdb's copy keeps in-frame clones and lacks some. Found here are under 1 million clones, 85% to 95% of them singletons; the top ten hold nearly 25%. Source material: naive CD8+ T cells sorted from blood. The receptor was isolated from a man younger than 45 in good health.

The CDR3 DNA sequence: TGCGCCAGCAGCCAAGGTGGAGTCGGCAATAAATTCGACAATGAGCAGTTCTTC. Translated: CASSQGGVGNKFDNEQFF. The J gene is TRBJ2-1, the V gene TRBV4-3, with D unclear. CDR1 is LGHNA, CDR2 YSLEER, per germline. Between the trimmed V and J ends, which lost 1 base and 5 bases, there was a span of 21 bases. The CDR3 loop spans 18 amino acids.